This passage covers 21 T cell receptor beta chains from one sample sequenced in a study of cytotoxic CD8 clonotypes in ibrutinib-treated CLL (dated by TCRdb to the early 2020s). The time point label here, explained by the study, means: roughly 23 months on ibrutinib. The library was generated by the immunoSEQ multiplex PCR assay. Not all clones reach the TCRdb copy of this immuneACCESS table, which keeps in-frame sequences only. Checked studies attribute under half of the gap to unresolved V genes and leave the rest unexplained. The sample contains some 50,000 clones, 57% of them found a single time. The ten biggest clones cover under 35% of the sample. The sequenced sample was PBMCs, obtained after 24 months of ibrutinib treatment. Every receptor here comes from a human donor with chronic lymphocytic leukemia.

This chain connects TRBV25-1 to TRBJ1-4, with a weak D call TRBD1 (5 bases). Trimming removed 5 bases from V and 7 bases from J, with 23 bases in between. The CDR3 has 17 amino acids. Germline-derived CDR1 and CDR2 are MGHDK and SYGVNS. This CDR3 reads CASSPQGRTNPGEKLFF. The CDR3, as DNA: TGTGCCAGCAGTCCCCAGGGTCGGACCAACCCGGGTGAAAAACTGTTTTTT.

The DNA for the CDR3 is TGCGCCGGCTTCCCCGGCCCCCTAGCTGGGCCCGGGTATGAGCAGTTCTTC. It is translated as CAGFPGPLAGPGYEQFF. This chain connects TRBV10-1 to TRBJ2-1, with a weak D call TRBD2 (5 bases). The germline CDR1 and CDR2 sequences are WNHNN and SYGVQD (reference sequence). Trimming removed 11 bases at V and 8 bases at J, with 31 bases between. This CDR3 spans 17 amino acids.

This clone was recorded once. This chain joins TRBV6-1 and TRBJ2-7; 7 bases fit TRBD1. The germline V gene encodes CDR1 MNHNS and CDR2 SASEGT. The J segment lost 5 bases and the V segment lost 1 base, leaving 8 bases of the junction unmatched. The length of the CDR3 is 15 residues. CDR3 coding DNA: TGTGCCAGCAGTGAAGACAGGGGATGGAGAAACGAGCAGTACTTC. The encoded protein is CASSEDRGWRNEQYF.

V usage is TRBV23-1 and J usage is TRBJ2-5; 7 bases line up with TRBD2. TRBV23-1 is an ORF for which the function is uncertain. V lost 7 bases to trimming and J lost 5 bases; unmatched junction nucleotides: 4. The CDR3 is 12 residues long. The CDR3 DNA reads as TGCGCCAGCACCGGGGAGGGGGAGACCCAGTACTTC. This encodes CASTGEGETQYF.

For this clone: A junction end diverges from the germline sequence, so it may reflect a read error. V is TRBV25-1 and J is TRBJ1-2; D is perhaps TRBD1 (6 bases). The CDR3 runs to 12 residues. The V gene's germline CDR1 is MGHDK and CDR2 SYGVNS. CDR3 coding DNA: TGTGCCAGCAGTGAGACAGGACATGCGCTTAACTTC. Protein product: CASSETGHALNF.

J is TRBJ1-4 and V is TRBV5-4; D ambiguous. The germline V gene has CDR1 SGHNT and CDR2 YYREEE (reference sequence). The CDR3 consists of 14 residues. The V end was cut by 3 bases, the J end by 0 bases, with 6 bases between. CDR3 nucleotides: TGTGCCAGCAGCTCAGAAGCAACTAATGAAAAACTGTTTTTT. Amino acid sequence: CASSSEATNEKLFF.

The chain carries TRBV4-1 and TRBJ1-1; unclear D gene. This CDR3 has 13 amino acids. Deletions cut 3 bases from V and 8 bases from J, with 13 bases between. Germline V gene sequence: CDR1 MGHRA, CDR2 YSYEKL. The CDR3 DNA reads TGCGCCAGCAGCCACTTAGACCAAACCGAAGCTTTCTTT. This gives the protein CASSHLDQTEAFF.

This chain joins TRBV29-1 and TRBJ1-1, with D perhaps TRBD1 (5 bases). The CDR3 sequence is 17 residues long. Germline V lookup: CDR1 SQVTM, CDR2 ANQGSEA. V lost 0 bases to trimming and J lost 2 bases, with 19 bases between them. This chain's CDR3 is CSVEESPIGGVNTEAFF. The CDR3 nucleotides are TGCAGCGTTGAAGAATCCCCGATCGGGGGGGTAAACACTGAAGCTTTCTTT.

The V and J genes are TRBV7-6 and TRBJ2-1, with TRBD2 matching 13 bases. The germline gives CDR1 SGHVS, CDR2 FNYEAQ. The length of the CDR3 is 16 residues. J gave up 1 base and V 5 bases, and 2 bases lay outside the gene matches. In DNA form, the CDR3 reads TGTGCCAGCAGCCCGACTAGCGGGGGGTCCTACAATGAGCAGTTCTTC. Its translation: CASSPTSGGSYNEQFF.

This sequence joins TRBV5-6 and TRBJ1-4, with D unclear. Germline loops: CDR1 SGHDT, CDR2 YYEEEE. This CDR3 has 18 amino acids. V was clipped by 3 bases and J by 0 bases, with 18 bases between them. The CDR3 is CASSSTFGLRATNEKLFF. CDR3 coding DNA: TGTGCCAGCAGCTCAACATTCGGGCTTCGCGCAACTAATGAAAAACTGTTTTTT.

The chain uses TRBV29-1 and TRBJ2-7; no firm D call. V lost 6 bases and J 7 bases, leaving 16 bases between the germline ends. Germline-derived CDR1 and CDR2 are SQVTM and ANQGSEA. This CDR3 is 12 amino acids long. The CDR3 sequence is CSVTSRSREQYF. In DNA, the CDR3 is TGCAGCGTGACGTCTAGGTCGAGAGAGCAGTACTTC.

The V and J genes are TRBV9 and TRBJ1-3, with a possible D match to TRBD1 (6 bases). V gave up 3 bases and J gave up 2 bases, with 15 bases separating them. The germline gives CDR1 SGDLS, CDR2 YYNGEE. This CDR3 is built from 16 residues. The DNA for the CDR3 is TGTGCCAGCAGCGCAGGGGTTGCGGAGGCTGGAAACACCATATATTTT. Residues: CASSAGVAEAGNTIYF.

The chain carries TRBV5-1 and TRBJ1-1, with D possibly TRBD1 on 6 matching bases. V was trimmed by 3 bases and J by 1 base, leaving 13 bases between them. The germline gives CDR1 SGHRS, CDR2 YFSETQ. CDR3 size: 15 residues. In DNA form, the CDR3 reads TGCGCCAGCAGCTCACAGGGCGGCAGGAACACTGAAGCTTTCTTT. Translation gives CASSSQGGRNTEAFF.

The V and J genes are TRBV5-6 and TRBJ1-2, with a tentative D call TRBD1 (5 bases). CDR1 SGHDT and CDR2 YYEEEE come from the germline V gene. The CDR3 covers 14 residues. Deletions cut 4 bases from V and 8 bases from J, with 18 bases between. The DNA for the CDR3 is TGTGCCAGCAGCCCCCCGAGAGGGACTCGGGGCTACACCTTC. This codes for CASSPPRGTRGYTF.

The rearrangement uses TRBV2 and TRBJ1-6; perhaps TRBD1 as D (5 bases). Germline CDR1 is SNHLY and CDR2 is FYNNEI. The CDR3 is made up of 15 amino acids. V was clipped by 6 bases and J by 9 bases, with 18 bases between them. The DNA for the CDR3 is TGTGCCAGCAGGCCGGGACTGGGAGCAGGTTCACCCCTCCACTTT. Its protein is CASRPGLGAGSPLHF.

The V and J genes are TRBV11-3 and TRBJ2-2, with D maybe TRBD1 (6 bases). The germline CDR1 and CDR2 sequences are SGHNT and YENEEA. The CDR3 contains 13 residues. The germline V and J ends were trimmed by 2 bases and 7 bases, with 8 bases remaining between them. The CDR3 nucleotides are TGTGCCAGCAGCTTACAGGGGATCGGGGAGCTGTTTTTT. Translation: CASSLQGIGELFF.

The chain links TRBV10-3 to TRBJ2-7; possibly TRBD2 for D (6 bases). The germline V and J ends were trimmed by 4 bases and 2 bases, with 12 bases remaining between them. This CDR3 is built from 14 residues. CDR1 ENHRY and CDR2 SYGVKD come from the germline V gene. The chain's CDR3 is CAISGRAGPYEQYF. CDR3 DNA sequence: TGTGCCATCAGTGGGAGGGCAGGGCCCTACGAGCAGTACTTC.

The table lists this clone with a few counts. V and J are TRBV5-1 and TRBJ1-1; 7 nucleotides align to TRBD1. Germline V gene sequence: CDR1 SGHRS, CDR2 YFSETQ. The trim removed 4 bases at V and 6 bases at J, leaving 9 bases unmatched. The CDR3 consists of 14 residues. The CDR3 DNA is TGCGCCAGCAGCCTCGACAGGGCTGGCCCTGAAGCTTTCTTT. This translates into CASSLDRAGPEAFF.

V usage is TRBV5-6 and J usage is TRBJ2-5; 9 bases are shared with TRBD2. The CDR3 consists of 16 residues. Germline values: CDR1 SGHDT, CDR2 YYEEEE. V gave up 2 bases and J gave up 5 bases; unmatched junction bases: 10. CDR3 sequence (DNA): TGTGCCAGCAGCTTAGCCCTGCGGGGGGGCGGTGAGACCCAGTACTTC. Protein sequence: CASSLALRGGGETQYF.

In this sample, this clone turned up many times. This rearrangement joins TRBV2 to TRBJ2-7; D unclear. Germline CDR1 is SNHLY and CDR2 is FYNNEI. V gave up 4 bases and J gave up 5 bases, with 12 bases separating them. The CDR3 sequence is 13 residues long. CDR3 region: CASSGPYRDEQYF. The CDR3 DNA reads TGTGCCAGCAGTGGCCCGTATAGGGACGAGCAGTACTTC. Supplemented by reference TRBV2 and TRBJ2-7, the full variable domain reads EPEVTQTPSHQVTQMGQEVILRCVPISNHLYFYWYRQILGQKVEFLVSFYNNEISEKSEIFDDQFSVERPDGSNFTLKIRSTKLEDSAMYFCASSGPYRDEQYFGPGTRLTVT.

V is TRBV6-6 and J is TRBJ1-1, with TRBD1 as a possible D gene (5 bases). Trimming took 2 bases from V and 9 from J, leaving 13 bases between them. This CDR3 has 13 amino acids. CDR1 and CDR2 from the germline V gene are MNHNY and SVGAGI (reference sequence). The CDR3 region is CASSYEGVTQAFF. The CDR3 region has the DNA TGTGCCAGCAGTTACGAAGGGGTTACCCAAGCTTTCTTT.